The 31 T cell receptor beta chains reported below all come from one sample, sequenced in a study of blood T cell repertoires in COVID-19. Method: immunoSEQ multiplex PCR; TCRdb's copy keeps in-frame clones and lacks some. The table lists about 380,000 clones, approximately 90% of them singletons. The source material was PBMCs or T cells enriched from blood (not recorded which). The receptors were sampled from a young woman who had recovered from COVID-19.

CDR3 residues: CASSLQGDSGNTIYF. In DNA form, the CDR3 reads TGTGCCAGCAGCTTACAGGGGGACTCTGGAAACACCATATATTTT. The rearrangement joins TRBV7-8 to TRBJ1-3, with TRBD1 matching 7 bases. CDR1 and CDR2 (germline): SGHVS, FQNEAQ. CDR3 length: 15 amino acids. The ends lost 2 bases at V and 0 bases at J; junction bases unmatched: 1.

The chain couples TRBV18 to TRBJ1-1, with D possibly TRBD1 on 6 matching bases. Per the germline V gene, CDR1 is KGHSH and CDR2 is LQKENI. V lost 3 bases, J lost 0 bases, and 11 bases lay in between. The CDR3 contains 15 residues. The CDR3 DNA reads TGTGCCAGCTCACCGGGTCAGGGGATGAACACTGAAGCTTTCTTT. Its protein is CASSPGQGMNTEAFF.

This chain uses TRBV18 with TRBJ1-1, with unresolved D. The CDR3 consists of 14 residues. Germline values: CDR1 KGHSH, CDR2 LQKENI. Trimming stripped 4 bases from V and 1 base from J, with 10 bases between. The CDR3 sequence is CASSLPRQNTEAFF. The CDR3 DNA sequence: TGTGCCAGCTCACTTCCGCGGCAGAACACTGAAGCTTTCTTT.

The chain couples TRBV11-2 to TRBJ2-7, with 9 bases identical to TRBD1. This CDR3 has 16 residues. Germline CDR1 SGHAT, CDR2 FQNNGV. V shed 2 bases and J 0 bases; nucleotides not matched to a gene: 5. The DNA for the CDR3 is TGTGCCAGCAGCTTACCGACAGGGGGGAACTCCTACGAGCAGTACTTC. Encoded protein: CASSLPTGGNSYEQYF. Based on the CDR3 plus reference TRBV11-2 and TRBJ2-7, the full variable domain is EAGVAQSPRYKIIEKRQSVAFWCNPISGHATLYWYQQILGQGPKLLIQFQNNGVVDDSQLPKDRFSAERLKGVDSTLKIQPAKLEDSAVYLCASSLPTGGNSYEQYFGPGTRLTVT.

The CDR3 protein is CASSYSPGGVRNEAFF. CDR3 bases: TGTGCCAGCAGTTACAGCCCAGGGGGCGTTAGAAATGAAGCTTTCTTT. The chain is built from TRBV6-5 and TRBJ1-1; 8 bases are a match to TRBD1. Unmatched junction bases numbered 12, after V lost 2 bases and J lost 7 bases. The CDR3 runs to 16 residues. Germline CDR1 MNHEY, CDR2 SVGAGI.

The V and J genes are TRBV5-1 and TRBJ2-3, with 10 bases matching TRBD1. This CDR3 contains 17 residues. V shed 1 base, J shed 2 bases, and the junction held 7 bases outside the gene matches. The V gene's germline CDR1 is SGHRS and CDR2 YFSETQ. The chain's CDR3 is CASSLTRDRGHTDTQYF. In nucleotides, the CDR3 is TGCGCCAGCAGCTTGACCCGGGACAGGGGACACACAGATACGCAGTATTTT.

This clone was detected once. The chain links TRBV3-1 (or the pseudogene TRBV3-2) to TRBJ1-1; D call uncertain. The germline CDR1 and CDR2 sequences are LGHDT and YNNKEL (reference sequence). The V gene lost 2 bases and the J gene lost 5 bases, with 12 bases spanning the gap. There are 14 residues in the CDR3. Here the CDR3 reads CASSQKVTRTEAFF. The CDR3 nucleotides read TGTGCCAGCAGCCAAAAGGTGACGAGGACTGAAGCTTTCTTT.

The rearrangement links TRBV6-2 or TRBV6-3 to TRBJ2-1; 9 nucleotides match TRBD2. With V trimmed by 5 bases and J by 4 bases, 6 bases remained unmatched. Germline CDR1 reads MNHEY; CDR2 reads SVGEGT. The CDR3 extends over 15 amino acids. The CDR3 nucleotides are TGTGCCAGCAGTATTAGCGGGGGAAATTACAATGAGCAGTTCTTC. Its protein is CASSISGGNYNEQFF.

The chain joins TRBV4-1 to TRBJ1-4; tentatively, D is TRBD1 (6 bases). V was cut by 1 base and J by 7 bases, with 13 bases left in between. The CDR3 spans 15 residues. The germline CDR1 and CDR2 sequences are MGHRA and YSYEKL. The CDR3 DNA reads TGCGCCAGCAGCCAAGCGGGGGGGCATGTTGAAAAACTGTTTTTT. Its protein product is CASSQAGGHVEKLFF.

The chain recombines TRBV6-5 with TRBJ1-6, with D perhaps TRBD1 (6 bases). Germline assignment: CDR1 MNHEY and CDR2 SVGAGI. V was trimmed by 4 bases and J by 14 bases, leaving 15 bases between them. The CDR3 extends over 13 amino acids. CDR3 region: CASSSRTGSTLHF. Written as DNA, the CDR3 is TGTGCCAGCAGTTCGCGTACAGGGTCGACCCTCCACTTT.

The J gene is TRBJ2-1, the V gene TRBV6-5; TRBD1 matches at 9 bases. This CDR3 is built from 15 residues. Germline CDR1 is MNHEY and CDR2 is SVGAGI. Losses at the gene ends were 6 bases for V and 8 bases for J; bases not matched to a gene: 11. CDR3 region: CASSAGTGYPDEQFF. CDR3 bases: TGTGCCAGCAGCGCCGGGACAGGGTATCCGGATGAGCAGTTCTTC.

The chain is built from TRBV29-1 and TRBJ1-2; possible D gene TRBD1, 6 bases. Trimming stripped 7 bases from V and 8 bases from J, with 17 bases between. The CDR3 runs to 12 residues. Germline-derived CDR1 and CDR2 are SQVTM and ANQGSEA. CDR3 loop: CSDGGAGDGYTF. The CDR3 DNA reads TGCAGCGACGGGGGGGCAGGGGACGGCTACACCTTC.

The chain carries TRBV27 and TRBJ1-2, with 8 bases matching TRBD1. The V gene end was trimmed by 5 bases and the J gene end by 8 bases; junction bases not matched to a gene: 10. Germline CDR1 and CDR2: MNHEY and SMNVEV (reference sequence). The CDR3 has 14 residues. The CDR3 loop is CASSPLDRARGYTF. Here the CDR3 DNA reads TGTGCCAGCAGTCCCCTGGACAGGGCCAGGGGCTACACCTTC.

This chain links TRBV5-1 with TRBJ2-5; 14 positions match TRBD2. CDR3 size: 16 residues. The germline V gene encodes CDR1 SGHRS and CDR2 YFSETQ. V trimming: 3 bases; J trimming: 2 bases; junction bases outside the gene matches: 3. DNA of the CDR3: TGCGCCAGCAGCTCAGGGACTAGCGGGGGTCAAGAGACCCAGTACTTC. Its translation: CASSSGTSGGQETQYF.

The chain links TRBV10-3 to TRBJ2-1; tentatively, D is TRBD2 (6 bases). The CDR3 contains 12 residues. Germline V gene data show CDR1 as ENHRY and CDR2 as SYGVKD. The germline V and J ends were trimmed by 5 bases and 10 bases, with 12 bases remaining between them. CDR3 loop: CAISWDLQEQFF. The CDR3 DNA reads as TGTGCCATCAGTTGGGACTTACAGGAGCAGTTCTTC.

The chain combines TRBV7-3 with TRBJ1-5; TRBD1 is a possible D gene (6 bases). The CDR3 covers 18 residues. Between the trimmed V and J ends, which lost 4 bases and 0 bases, there was a span of 19 bases. Germline V gene lookup returns CDR1 SGHTA and CDR2 FQGTGA. CDR3 coding DNA: TGTGCCAGCAGCTCCGTAGCGCTATTGGGGGCTAGCAATCAGCCCCAGCATTTT. Translating it yields CASSSVALLGASNQPQHF.

This chain connects TRBV2 to TRBJ2-5; TRBD2 aligns across 8 bases. Per the germline V gene, CDR1 is SNHLY and CDR2 is FYNNEI. The J segment lost 4 bases and the V segment lost 8 bases, leaving 9 bases of the junction unmatched. This CDR3 is built from 14 residues. Here the CDR3 DNA reads TGTGCCAGCTGGGGCCCGGGGGGGCCAGAGACCCAGTACTTC. Translated, it gives CASWGPGGPETQYF.

CDR3 nucleotides: TGTGCCAGCAGCCAATCTGTGCGCCACACAGATACGCAGTATTTT. Its protein product is CASSQSVRHTDTQYF. The chain joins TRBV16 to TRBJ2-3, with D uncertain. This CDR3 contains 15 residues. V gave up 0 bases and J gave up 2 bases, with 9 bases separating them. Germline CDR1 and CDR2: KGHSY and FQNENV.

This chain uses TRBV30 with TRBJ1-5, with 7 bases lining up with TRBD1. Germline-derived CDR1 and CDR2 are GTSNPN and SVGIG (reference sequence). There are 15 residues in the CDR3. V lost 3 bases and J lost 7; bases outside the gene matches: 12. The CDR3 region is CAWSLSTGPGQPQHF. CDR3 DNA: TGTGCCTGGAGCCTTTCGACAGGGCCGGGGCAGCCCCAGCATTTT.

The chain uses TRBV5-4 and TRBJ2-7; 8 bases match TRBD1. Germline loops: CDR1 SGHNT, CDR2 YYREEE (reference sequence). Germline trimming cut 7 bases from V and 3 bases from J; bases unmatched to any gene: 6. CDR3 size: 13 residues. CDR3: CASGQGPVYEQYF. The CDR3, as DNA: TGTGCCAGCGGACAGGGCCCAGTCTACGAGCAGTACTTC.

The rearrangement links TRBV24-1 to TRBJ2-7; TRBD1 agrees at 11 bases. V was pared by 3 bases and J by 1 base, with 4 bases of the junction left unmatched. Germline-derived CDR1 and CDR2 are KGHDR and SFDVKD. The CDR3 extends over 16 amino acids. DNA of the CDR3: TGTGCCACCAGTGATCCCCGGGACAGGGGGTCCTACGAGCAGTACTTC. Translating gives CATSDPRDRGSYEQYF.

This clone was seen once. The V call is TRBV25-1, the J call TRBJ2-2; 10 bases map to TRBD2. Germline V CDR1 and CDR2: MGHDK, SYGVNS. This CDR3 comprises 17 residues. Germline trimming cut 4 bases from V and 5 bases from J; bases unmatched to any gene: 10. The CDR3 coding sequence is TGTGCCAGCAGTGGGAAGCGGGGGGGATATTGGACCGGGGAGCTGTTTTTT. Protein product: CASSGKRGGYWTGELFF.

V and J are TRBV11-2 and TRBJ2-2, with 7 bases aligning to TRBD2. The CDR3 is 19 amino acids. V shed 0 bases, J shed 3 bases, and the junction held 13 bases outside the gene matches. Germline V gene data show CDR1 as SGHAT and CDR2 as FQNNGV. As DNA, the CDR3 is TGTGCCAGCAGCTTAGAGCCCCTTTTCTCCAGCGGGGACACCGGGGAGCTGTTTTTT. Translated: CASSLEPLFSSGDTGELFF.

This clone was detected once. The rearrangement uses TRBV4-2 and TRBJ1-1; D call uncertain. Germline lookup yields CDR1 LGHNA and CDR2 YNFKEQ. Trimming took off 1 base at V and 0 bases at J, with 15 bases between the two ends. The CDR3 length is 17 residues. CDR3 in amino acids: CASSQGEAPSMNTEAFF. Written as DNA, the CDR3 is TGTGCCAGCAGCCAAGGAGAAGCGCCCAGCATGAACACTGAAGCTTTCTTT.

The chain has TRBV20-1 and TRBJ1-1, with 7 positions matching TRBD1. The CDR3 is 16 amino acids. Unmatched junction bases numbered 14, after V lost 3 bases and J lost 4 bases. CDR1 and CDR2 (germline): DFQATT, SNEGSKA (reference sequence). The chain's CDR3 is CSASPISRGLGTEAFF. The CDR3 DNA follows: TGCAGTGCTAGTCCCATCAGTAGGGGGCTGGGCACTGAAGCTTTCTTT.

This chain's CDR3 is CASSVGQGHGYTF. DNA of the CDR3: TGTGCCAGCAGCGTGGGACAGGGGCACGGCTACACCTTC. The J gene is TRBJ1-2, the V gene TRBV7-3; 10 positions match TRBD1. This CDR3 has 13 residues. With 5 bases clipped from V and 8 bases from J, the junction kept 5 bases outside the gene matches. Germline assignment: CDR1 SGHTA and CDR2 FQGTGA.

The rearrangement links TRBV5-1 to TRBJ1-1; no definite D call. The CDR3 loop spans 17 amino acids. V dropped 1 base and J dropped 0 bases, with 16 bases sitting between them. Germline assignment: CDR1 SGHRS and CDR2 YFSETQ. DNA for the CDR3: TGCGCCAGCAGCTTGCACCGACAACCACCTATGAACACTGAAGCTTTCTTT. Its protein product is CASSLHRQPPMNTEAFF. The variable domain in full, completed from reference TRBV5-1 and TRBJ1-1, reads KAGVTQTPRYLIKTRGQQVTLSCSPISGHRSVSWYQQTPGQGLQFLFEYFSETQRNKGNFPGRFSGRQFSNSRSEMNVSTLELGDSALYLCASSLHRQPPMNTEAFFGQGTRLTVV.

The table lists this clone with a count of one. The V and J genes are TRBV9 and TRBJ2-5; D may be TRBD2 (5 bases). In germline, CDR1 is SGDLS, CDR2 YYNGEE. The CDR3 loop spans 14 amino acids. Trimming took off 0 bases at V and 3 bases at J, with 9 bases between the two ends. CDR3 sequence: CASSVAAGEETQYF. The CDR3 region has the DNA TGTGCCAGCAGCGTAGCTGCCGGGGAAGAGACCCAGTACTTC. Full variable domain (remainder filled in from reference TRBV9 and TRBJ2-5): DSGVTQTPKHLITATGQRVTLRCSPRSGDLSVYWYQQSLDQGLQFLIQYYNGEERAKGNILERFSAQQFPDLHSELNLSSLELGDSALYFCASSVAAGEETQYFGPGTRLLVL.

Details on this clone: At one of its ends the junction is not consistent with the germline gene, which may arise from a read error. V is TRBV11-2 and J is TRBJ2-2, with a tentative D call TRBD2 (5 bases). There are 13 residues in the CDR3. Germline-derived CDR1 and CDR2 are SGHAT and FQNNGV. The CDR3 bases are TGTGCCAGCAGCTTATACCGAGGGAACGGGAATGTTTTT. This translates into CASSLYRGNGNVF.

The rearrangement uses TRBV4-3 and TRBJ2-1, with D possibly being TRBD1 (8 bases). Germline V gene sequence: CDR1 LGHNA, CDR2 YSLEER. There are 13 residues in the CDR3. The germline V and J ends were trimmed by 2 bases and 9 bases, with 11 bases remaining between them. The CDR3 DNA follows: TGCGCCAGCAGCCAAACAGGGGGGGGTGAGCAGTTCTTC. Its protein product is CASSQTGGGEQFF.

The V gene is TRBV5-1, the J gene TRBJ2-7; D not certain. V was shortened by 2 bases and J by 5 bases, with 14 bases between the two germline ends. Germline V lookup: CDR1 SGHRS, CDR2 YFSETQ. This CDR3 is 14 amino acids long. The CDR3 DNA follows: TGCGCCAGCAGCTTTACCAGACTCCTCGACGAGCAGTACTTC. It is translated as CASSFTRLLDEQYF. Together with reference TRBV5-1 and TRBJ2-7, the CDR3 gives the full variable domain: KAGVTQTPRYLIKTRGQQVTLSCSPISGHRSVSWYQQTPGQGLQFLFEYFSETQRNKGNFPGRFSGRQFSNSRSEMNVSTLELGDSALYLCASSFTRLLDEQYFGPGTRLTVT.